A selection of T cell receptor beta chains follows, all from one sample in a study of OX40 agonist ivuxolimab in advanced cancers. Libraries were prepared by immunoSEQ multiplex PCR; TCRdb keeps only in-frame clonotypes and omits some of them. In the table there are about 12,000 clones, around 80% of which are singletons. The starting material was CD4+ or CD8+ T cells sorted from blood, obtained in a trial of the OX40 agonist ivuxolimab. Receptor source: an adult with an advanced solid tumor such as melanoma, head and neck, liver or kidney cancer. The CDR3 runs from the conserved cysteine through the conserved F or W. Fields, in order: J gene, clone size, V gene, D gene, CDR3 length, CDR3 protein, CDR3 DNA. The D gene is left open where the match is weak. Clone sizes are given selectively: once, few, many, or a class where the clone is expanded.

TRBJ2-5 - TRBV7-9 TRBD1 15 CASSSRQGLQETQYF TGTGCCAGCAGCTCCCGACAGGGGCTTCAAGAGACCCAGTACTTC
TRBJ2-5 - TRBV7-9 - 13 CASSLGGQVEQYF TGTGCCAGCAGCTTAGGCGGGCAAGTAGAGCAGTACTTC
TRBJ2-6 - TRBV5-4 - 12 CASTSGANVLTF TGTGCCAGCACCTCTGGGGCCAACGTCCTGACTTTC
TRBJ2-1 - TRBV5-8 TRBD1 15 CASSIGTGGENEQFF TGTGCCAGCAGCATCGGGACAGGGGGCGAGAATGAGCAGTTCTTC
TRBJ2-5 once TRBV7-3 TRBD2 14 CASSLELAGETQYF TGTGCCAGCAGCTTAGAGCTAGCGGGAGAGACCCAGTACTTC
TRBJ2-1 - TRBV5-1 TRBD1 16 CASSLLTGGAGNEQFF TGCGCCAGCAGCTTACTTACAGGGGGCGCGGGGAATGAGCAGTTCTTC
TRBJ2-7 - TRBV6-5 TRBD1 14 CASSNRDRGNEQYF TGTGCCAGCAGTAACCGGGACAGGGGGAACGAGCAGTACTTC
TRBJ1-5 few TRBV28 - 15 CASSADTESNQPQHF TGTGCCAGCAGTGCGGACACAGAAAGCAATCAGCCCCAGCATTTT
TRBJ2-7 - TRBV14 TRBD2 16 CASSEIGLAGVREQYF TGTGCCAGCAGCGAAATAGGACTAGCGGGAGTACGCGAGCAGTACTTC
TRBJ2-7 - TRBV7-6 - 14 CASSVSAGRSEQYF TGTGCCAGCAGCGTAAGCGCGGGAAGGTCCGAGCAGTACTTC
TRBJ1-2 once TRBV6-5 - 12 CASSKAGYGYTF TGTGCCAGCAGTAAGGCGGGCTATGGCTACACCTTC
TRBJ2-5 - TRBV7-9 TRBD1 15 CASSLRQGNQETQYF TGTGCCAGCAGCCTAAGACAGGGCAATCAAGAGACCCAGTACTTC
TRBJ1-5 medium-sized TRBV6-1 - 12 CASRESNQPQHF TGTGCCAGCAGAGAAAGCAATCAGCCCCAGCATTTT
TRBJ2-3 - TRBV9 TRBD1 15 CASSAWTGAADTQYF TGTGCCAGCAGCGCATGGACAGGGGCCGCAGATACGCAGTATTTT
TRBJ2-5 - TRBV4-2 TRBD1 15 CASSHTDRGPGEQYF TGTGCCAGCAGCCACACGGACAGGGGCCCTGGGGAGCAGTACTTC
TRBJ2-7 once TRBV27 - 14 CASSLAPSSYEQYF TGTGCCAGCAGTTTAGCGCCAAGCTCCTACGAGCAGTACTTC
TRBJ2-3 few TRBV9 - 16 CASSPQGYLITDTQYF TGTGCCAGCAGCCCACAAGGATACCTTATCACAGATACGCAGTATTTT
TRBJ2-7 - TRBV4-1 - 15 CASSQGGGAGYEQYF TGCGCCAGCAGCCAAGGAGGGGGGGCTGGCTACGAGCAGTACTTC
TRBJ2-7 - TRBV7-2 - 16 CASSLRKDVHSYEQYF TGTGCCAGCAGCTTAAGGAAAGACGTACACTCCTACGAGCAGTACTTC
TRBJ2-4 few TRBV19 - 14 CASRGPGAKNIQYF TGTGCCAGTAGGGGCCCGGGAGCCAAAAACATTCAGTACTTC
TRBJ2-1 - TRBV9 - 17 CASSVNQGPSPYNEQFF TGTGCCAGCAGCGTCAATCAGGGGCCTTCCCCCTACAATGAGCAGTTCTTC
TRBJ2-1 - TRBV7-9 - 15 CASSSTVSSYNEQFF TGTGCCAGCAGCTCGACAGTCAGCTCCTACAATGAGCAGTTCTTC
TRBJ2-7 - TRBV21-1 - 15 CASSKDRAQGCEQYF TGTGCCAGCAGCAAAGACCGGGCCCAGGGGTGCGAGCAGTACTTC
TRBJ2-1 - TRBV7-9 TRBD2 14 CASSLDTSGNEQFF TGTGCCAGCAGCTTAGATACTAGCGGCAATGAGCAGTTCTTC
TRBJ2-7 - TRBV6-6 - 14 CASSYSGTAYEQYF TGTGCCAGCAGTTACTCCGGGACTGCTTACGAGCAGTACTTC
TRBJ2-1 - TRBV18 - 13 CASSPPARNEQFF TGTGCCAGCTCACCACCGGCCCGAAATGAGCAGTTCTTC
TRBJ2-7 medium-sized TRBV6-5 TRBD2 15 CASSPILAGDGEQYF TGTGCCAGCAGTCCAATCCTAGCGGGAGATGGAGAGCAGTACTTC
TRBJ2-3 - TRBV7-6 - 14 CASSLALFPDTQYF TGTGCCAGCAGCTTAGCGCTCTTTCCCGATACGCAGTATTTT
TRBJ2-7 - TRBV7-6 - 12 CASSPATYEQYF TGTGCCAGCAGCCCGGCCACTTACGAGCAGTACTTC
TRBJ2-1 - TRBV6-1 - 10 CASTSDEQFF TGTGCCAGCACCTCGGATGAGCAGTTCTTC
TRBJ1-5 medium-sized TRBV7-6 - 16 CASSATGSRSNQPQHF TGTGCCAGCAGCGCTACAGGGTCTAGGAGCAATCAGCCCCAGCATTTT
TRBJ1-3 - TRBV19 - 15 CASRTELLSGNTIYF TGTGCCAGCCGGACAGAGCTGCTCTCTGGAAACACCATATATTTT
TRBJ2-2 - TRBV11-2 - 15 CASSLGGGNTGELFF TGTGCCAGCAGCTTAGGAGGGGGGAACACCGGGGAGCTGTTTTTT
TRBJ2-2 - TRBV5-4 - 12 CASGRGTGELFF TGTGCCAGCGGCCGGGGAACCGGGGAGCTGTTTTTT
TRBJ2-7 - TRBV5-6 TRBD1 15 CASSSGTGVWYEQYF TGTGCCAGCAGCTCCGGGACAGGGGTCTGGTACGAGCAGTACTTC
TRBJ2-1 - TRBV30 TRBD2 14 CAWKAGGTYNEQFF TGTGCCTGGAAGGCGGGAGGCACGTACAATGAGCAGTTCTTC
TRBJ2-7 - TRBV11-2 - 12 CASSPGQYEQYF TGTGCCAGCAGCCCTGGACAGTACGAGCAGTACTTC
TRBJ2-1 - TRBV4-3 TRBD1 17 CASSLGRGQGIYNEQFF TGCGCCAGCAGCCTCGGCCGCGGACAGGGGATCTACAATGAGCAGTTCTTC
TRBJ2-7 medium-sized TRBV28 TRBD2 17 CASSPRTSGSLFYEQYF TGTGCCAGCAGTCCGCGGACTAGCGGGAGTCTGTTCTACGAGCAGTACTTC
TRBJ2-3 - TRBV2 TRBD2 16 CASTPALAGVIDTQYF TGTGCCAGCACCCCGGCACTAGCGGGAGTTATAGATACGCAGTATTTT
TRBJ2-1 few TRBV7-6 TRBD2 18 CASSNGTSGRGFYNEQFF TGTGCCAGCAGCAACGGGACTAGCGGGAGGGGGTTCTACAATGAGCAGTTCTTC
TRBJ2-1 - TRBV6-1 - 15 CASSPQRDLYNEQFF TGTGCCAGCAGTCCTCAGAGGGACCTTTACAATGAGCAGTTCTTC
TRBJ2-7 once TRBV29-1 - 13 CSARDSNFYEQYF TGCAGCGCTAGGGACTCAAACTTCTACGAGCAGTACTTC
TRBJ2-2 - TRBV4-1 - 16 CASSRTGTKNTGELFF TGCGCCAGCAGCCGCACCGGGACCAAGAACACCGGGGAGCTGTTTTTT
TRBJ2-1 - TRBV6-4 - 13 CASSEGPDNEQFF TGTGCCAGCAGTGAAGGACCCGACAATGAGCAGTTCTTC
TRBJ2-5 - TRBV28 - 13 CASSLGGEETQYF TGTGCCAGCAGTTTAGGAGGAGAAGAGACCCAGTACTTC
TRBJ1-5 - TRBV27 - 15 CASSLRGPYNQPQHF TGTGCCAGCAGTTTAAGAGGGCCGTACAATCAGCCCCAGCATTTT
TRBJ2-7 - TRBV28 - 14 CASTPPSRLGEQYF TGTGCCAGCACTCCCCCTAGCCGGCTGGGGGAGCAGTACTTC
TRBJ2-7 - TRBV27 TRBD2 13 CASSIGLAGQQYF TGTGCCAGCAGTATAGGACTAGCGGGACAGCAGTACTTC
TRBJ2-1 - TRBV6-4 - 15 CASSEEGGNYNEQFF TGTGCCAGCAGTGAAGAGGGGGGGAATTACAATGAGCAGTTCTTC
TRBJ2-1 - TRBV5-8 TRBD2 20 CASSSPWDSGRAGSYNEQFF TGTGCCAGCAGCTCCCCCTGGGATAGCGGGAGGGCTGGGTCCTACAATGAGCAGTTCTTC
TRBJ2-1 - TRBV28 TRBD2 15 CASSLGLDSYNEQFF TGTGCCAGCAGTTTGGGACTAGACTCCTACAATGAGCAGTTCTTC
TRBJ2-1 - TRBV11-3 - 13 CASSSDSINEQFF TGTGCCAGCAGCTCGGACAGCATAAATGAGCAGTTCTTC
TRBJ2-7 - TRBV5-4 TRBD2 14 CASSSGLASGEQYF TGTGCCAGCAGCTCGGGACTAGCGAGCGGTGAGCAGTACTTC
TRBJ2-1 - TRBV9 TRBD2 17 CASSVLGAGGSYNEQFF TGTGCCAGCAGCGTCTTGGGAGCGGGAGGATCCTACAATGAGCAGTTCTTC
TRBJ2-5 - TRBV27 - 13 CATQDQMRETQYF TGTGCCACCCAGGACCAAATGAGGGAGACCCAGTACTTC